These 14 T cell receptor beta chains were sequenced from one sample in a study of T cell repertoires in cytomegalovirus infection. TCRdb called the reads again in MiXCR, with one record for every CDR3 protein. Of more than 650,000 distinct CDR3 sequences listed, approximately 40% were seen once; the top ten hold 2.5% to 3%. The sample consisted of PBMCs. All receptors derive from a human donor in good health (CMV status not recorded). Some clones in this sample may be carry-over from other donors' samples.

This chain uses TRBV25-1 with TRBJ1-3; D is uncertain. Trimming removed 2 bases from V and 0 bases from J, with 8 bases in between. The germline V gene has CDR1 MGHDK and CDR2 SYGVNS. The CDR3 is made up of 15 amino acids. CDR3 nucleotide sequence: TGTGCCAGCAGTGAACATTCCGTCTCTGGAAACACCATATATTTT. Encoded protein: CASSEHSVSGNTIYF. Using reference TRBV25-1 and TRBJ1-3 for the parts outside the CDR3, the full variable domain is EADIYQTPRYLVIGTGKKITLECSQTMGHDKMYWYQQDPGMELHLIHYSYGVNSTEKGDLSSESTVSRIRTEHFPLTLESARPSHTSQYLCASSEHSVSGNTIYFGEGSWLTVV.

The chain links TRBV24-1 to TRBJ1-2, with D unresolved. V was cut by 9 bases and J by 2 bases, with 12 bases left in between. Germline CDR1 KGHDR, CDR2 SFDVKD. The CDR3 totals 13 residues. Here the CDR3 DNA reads TGTGCCACCGGTGCGAGCTGGAACTATGGCTACACCTTC. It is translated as CATGASWNYGYTF.

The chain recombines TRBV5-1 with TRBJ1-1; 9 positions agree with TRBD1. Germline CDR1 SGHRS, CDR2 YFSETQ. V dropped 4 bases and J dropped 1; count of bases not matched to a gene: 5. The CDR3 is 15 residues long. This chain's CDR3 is CASSAQGAGNTEAFF. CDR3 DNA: TGCGCCAGCAGCGCACAGGGGGCTGGGAACACTGAAGCTTTCTTT. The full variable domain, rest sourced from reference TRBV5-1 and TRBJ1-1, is KAGVTQTPRYLIKTRGQQVTLSCSPISGHRSVSWYQQTPGQGLQFLFEYFSETQRNKGNFPGRFSGRQFSNSRSEMNVSTLELGDSALYLCASSAQGAGNTEAFFGQGTRLTVV.

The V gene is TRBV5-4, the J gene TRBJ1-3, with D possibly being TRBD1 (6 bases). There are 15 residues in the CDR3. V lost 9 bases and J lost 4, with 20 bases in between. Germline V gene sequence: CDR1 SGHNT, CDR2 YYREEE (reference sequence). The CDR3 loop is CATATDSTLGNTIYF. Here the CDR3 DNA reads TGTGCCACTGCTACGGACAGCACCCTCGGAAACACCATATATTTT.

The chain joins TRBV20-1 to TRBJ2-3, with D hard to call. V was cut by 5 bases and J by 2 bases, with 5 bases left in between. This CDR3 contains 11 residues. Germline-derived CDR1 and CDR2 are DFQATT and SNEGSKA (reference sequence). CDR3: CSAGFTDTQYF. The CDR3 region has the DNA TGCAGTGCTGGATTCACAGATACGCAGTATTTT.

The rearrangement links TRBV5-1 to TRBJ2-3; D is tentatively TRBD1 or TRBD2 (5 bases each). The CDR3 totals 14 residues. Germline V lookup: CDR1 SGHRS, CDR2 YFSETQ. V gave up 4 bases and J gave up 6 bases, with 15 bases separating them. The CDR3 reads CASSGSGTVDTQYF. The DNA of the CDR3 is TGCGCCAGCAGCGGATCAGGGACCGTCGATACGCAGTATTTT.

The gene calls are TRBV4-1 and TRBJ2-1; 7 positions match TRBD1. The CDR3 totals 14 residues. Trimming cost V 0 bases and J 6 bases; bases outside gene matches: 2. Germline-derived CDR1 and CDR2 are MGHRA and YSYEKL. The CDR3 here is CASSQESGGNEQFF. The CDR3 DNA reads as TGCGCCAGCAGCCAAGAGTCAGGGGGCAATGAGCAGTTCTTC.

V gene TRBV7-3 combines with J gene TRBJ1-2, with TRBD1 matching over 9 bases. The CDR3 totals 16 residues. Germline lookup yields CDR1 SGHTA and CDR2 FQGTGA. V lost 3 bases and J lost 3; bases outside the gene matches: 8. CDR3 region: CASSFRTGDKDYGYTF. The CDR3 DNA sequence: TGTGCCAGCAGCTTCCGGACAGGGGATAAAGACTATGGCTACACCTTC.

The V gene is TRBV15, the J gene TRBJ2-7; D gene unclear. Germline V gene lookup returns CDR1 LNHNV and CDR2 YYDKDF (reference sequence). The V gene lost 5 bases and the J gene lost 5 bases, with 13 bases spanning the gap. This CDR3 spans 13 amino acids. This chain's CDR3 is CATSAVLGNEQYF. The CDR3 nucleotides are TGTGCCACCAGCGCCGTGCTAGGGAACGAGCAGTACTTC.

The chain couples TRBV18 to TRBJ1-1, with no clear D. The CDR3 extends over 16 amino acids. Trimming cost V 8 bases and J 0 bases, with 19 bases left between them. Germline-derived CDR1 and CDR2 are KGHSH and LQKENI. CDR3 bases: TGTGCCAGCACCGCCCTACACTTAACGATGAACACTGAAGCTTTCTTT. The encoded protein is CASTALHLTMNTEAFF.

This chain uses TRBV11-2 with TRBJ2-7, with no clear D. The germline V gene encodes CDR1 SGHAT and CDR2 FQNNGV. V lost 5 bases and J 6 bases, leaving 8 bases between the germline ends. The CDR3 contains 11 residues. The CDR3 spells CASSAHGEQYF. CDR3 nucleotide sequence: TGTGCCAGCAGCGCCCACGGCGAGCAGTACTTC.

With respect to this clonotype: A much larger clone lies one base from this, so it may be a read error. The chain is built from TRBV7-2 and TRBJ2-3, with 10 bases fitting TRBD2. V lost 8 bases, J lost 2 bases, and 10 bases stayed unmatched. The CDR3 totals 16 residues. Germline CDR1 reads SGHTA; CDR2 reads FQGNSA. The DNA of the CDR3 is TGTGCCAGCGGCCTAGGTGGACTAGCGGACACAGATACGCAGTATTTT. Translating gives CASGLGGLADTDTQYF.

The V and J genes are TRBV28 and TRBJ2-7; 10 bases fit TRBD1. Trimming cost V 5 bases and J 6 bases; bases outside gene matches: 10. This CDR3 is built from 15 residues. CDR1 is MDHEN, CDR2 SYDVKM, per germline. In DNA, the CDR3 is TGTGCCAGCAGTGCCCCCGGGACAGGGGTTGCCGAGCAGTACTTC. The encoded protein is CASSAPGTGVAEQYF.

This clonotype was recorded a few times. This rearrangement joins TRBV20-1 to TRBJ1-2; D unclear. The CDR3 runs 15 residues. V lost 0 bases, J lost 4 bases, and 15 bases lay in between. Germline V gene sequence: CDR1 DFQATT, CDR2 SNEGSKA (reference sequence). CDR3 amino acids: CSARETGLSLYGYTF. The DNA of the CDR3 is TGCAGTGCTAGAGAAACCGGGCTCAGTCTCTATGGCTACACCTTC.